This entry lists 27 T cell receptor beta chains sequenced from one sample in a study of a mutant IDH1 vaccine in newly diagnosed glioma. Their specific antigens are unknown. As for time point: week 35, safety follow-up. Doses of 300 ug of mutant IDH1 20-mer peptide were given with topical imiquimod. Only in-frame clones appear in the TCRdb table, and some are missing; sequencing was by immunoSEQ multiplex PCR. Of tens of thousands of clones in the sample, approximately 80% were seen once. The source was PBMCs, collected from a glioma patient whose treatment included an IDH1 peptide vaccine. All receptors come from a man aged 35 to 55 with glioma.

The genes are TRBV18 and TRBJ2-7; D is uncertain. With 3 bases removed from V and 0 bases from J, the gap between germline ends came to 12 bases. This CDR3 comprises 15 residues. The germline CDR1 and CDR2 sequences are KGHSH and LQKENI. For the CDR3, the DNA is TGTGCCAGCTCACCGGGTACAGTGAGCTCCTACGAGCAGTACTTC. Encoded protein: CASSPGTVSSYEQYF.

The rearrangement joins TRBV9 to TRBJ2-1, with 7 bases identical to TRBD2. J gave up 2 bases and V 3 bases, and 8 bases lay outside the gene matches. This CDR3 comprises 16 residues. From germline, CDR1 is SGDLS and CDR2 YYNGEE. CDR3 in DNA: TGTGCCAGCAGCGCGGGGGTCGCGGGAGCCTACAATGAGCAGTTCTTC. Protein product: CASSAGVAGAYNEQFF.

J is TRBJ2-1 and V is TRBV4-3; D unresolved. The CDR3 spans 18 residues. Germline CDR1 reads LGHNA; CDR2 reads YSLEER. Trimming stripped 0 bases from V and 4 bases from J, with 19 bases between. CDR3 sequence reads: CASSQDVAPWQAYNEQFF. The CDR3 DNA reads TGCGCCAGCAGCCAAGATGTAGCCCCCTGGCAAGCGTACAATGAGCAGTTCTTC.

This CDR3 reads CASSTGLTDTQYF. In nucleotides, the CDR3 is TGTGCCAGCAGTACGGGACTCACAGATACGCAGTATTTT. This chain uses TRBV6-5 with TRBJ2-3, with D possibly being TRBD2 (6 bases). Germline assignment: CDR1 MNHEY and CDR2 SVGAGI. Trimming took off 5 bases at V and 2 bases at J, with 8 bases between the two ends. The CDR3 sequence is 13 residues long.

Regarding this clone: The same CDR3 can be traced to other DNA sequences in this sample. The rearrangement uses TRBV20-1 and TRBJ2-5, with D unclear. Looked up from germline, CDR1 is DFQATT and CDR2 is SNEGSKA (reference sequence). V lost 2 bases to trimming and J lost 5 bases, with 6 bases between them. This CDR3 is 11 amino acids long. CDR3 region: CSARLLETQYF. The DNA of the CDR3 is TGCAGTGCTAGATTACTTGAGACCCAGTACTTC.

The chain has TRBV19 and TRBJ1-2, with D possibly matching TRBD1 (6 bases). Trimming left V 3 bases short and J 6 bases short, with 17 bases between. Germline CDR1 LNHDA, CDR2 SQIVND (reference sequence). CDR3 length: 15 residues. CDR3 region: CASSIIVGQKNGYTF. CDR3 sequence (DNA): TGTGCCAGTAGTATCATAGTAGGACAGAAGAATGGCTACACCTTC.

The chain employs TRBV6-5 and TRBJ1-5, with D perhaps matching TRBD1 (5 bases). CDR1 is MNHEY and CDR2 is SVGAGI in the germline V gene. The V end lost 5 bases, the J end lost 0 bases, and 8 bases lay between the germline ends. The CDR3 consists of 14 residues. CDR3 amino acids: CASSPGNSNQPQHF. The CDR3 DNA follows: TGTGCCAGCAGTCCAGGGAATAGCAATCAGCCCCAGCATTTT.

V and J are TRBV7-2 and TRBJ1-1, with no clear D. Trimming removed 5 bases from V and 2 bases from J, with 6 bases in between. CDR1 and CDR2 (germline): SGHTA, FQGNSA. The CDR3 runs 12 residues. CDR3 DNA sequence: TGTGCCAGCAGCAACCCCAACACTGAAGCTTTCTTT. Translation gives CASSNPNTEAFF.

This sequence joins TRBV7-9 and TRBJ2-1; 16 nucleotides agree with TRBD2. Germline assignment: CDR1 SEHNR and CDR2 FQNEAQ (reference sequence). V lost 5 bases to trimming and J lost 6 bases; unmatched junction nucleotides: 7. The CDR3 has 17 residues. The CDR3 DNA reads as TGTGCCAGCAGCATGGGACTAGCGGGAGGGCCAGGCAATGAGCAGTTCTTC. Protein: CASSMGLAGGPGNEQFF.

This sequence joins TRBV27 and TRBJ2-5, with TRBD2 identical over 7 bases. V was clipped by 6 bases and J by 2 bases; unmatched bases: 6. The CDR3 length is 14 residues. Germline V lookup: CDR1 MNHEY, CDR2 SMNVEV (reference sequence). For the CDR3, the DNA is TGTGCCAGCAGGTCTTGGGGGGGGCAAGAGACCCAGTACTTC. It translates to CASRSWGGQETQYF.

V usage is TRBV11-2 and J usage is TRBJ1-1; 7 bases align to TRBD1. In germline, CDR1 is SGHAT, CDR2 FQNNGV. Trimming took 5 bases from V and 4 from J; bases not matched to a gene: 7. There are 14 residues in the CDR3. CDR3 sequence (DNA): TGTGCCAGCAGCAGCTTCGACAGGGCCACTGAAGCTTTCTTT. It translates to CASSSFDRATEAFF. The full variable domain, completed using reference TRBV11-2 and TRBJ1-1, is EAGVAQSPRYKIIEKRQSVAFWCNPISGHATLYWYQQILGQGPKLLIQFQNNGVVDDSQLPKDRFSAERLKGVDSTLKIQPAKLEDSAVYLCASSSFDRATEAFFGQGTRLTVV.

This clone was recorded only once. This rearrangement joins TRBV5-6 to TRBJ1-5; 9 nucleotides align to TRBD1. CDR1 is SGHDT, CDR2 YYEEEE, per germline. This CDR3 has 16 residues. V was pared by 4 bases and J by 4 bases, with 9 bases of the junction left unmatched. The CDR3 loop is CASSRNRGRGNQPQHF. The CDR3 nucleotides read TGTGCCAGCAGCAGAAACAGGGGGCGCGGTAATCAGCCCCAGCATTTT.

The CDR3 nucleotides read TGTGCCAGCAGTGGAGACGGGTCAGGGGAGATGAACACTGAAGCTTTCTTT. Residues: CASSGDGSGEMNTEAFF. This chain connects TRBV2 to TRBJ1-1, with D possibly TRBD1 on 6 matching bases. V gave up 4 bases and J gave up 0 bases, with 18 bases separating them. From germline, CDR1 is SNHLY and CDR2 FYNNEI. The CDR3 is 17 residues long.

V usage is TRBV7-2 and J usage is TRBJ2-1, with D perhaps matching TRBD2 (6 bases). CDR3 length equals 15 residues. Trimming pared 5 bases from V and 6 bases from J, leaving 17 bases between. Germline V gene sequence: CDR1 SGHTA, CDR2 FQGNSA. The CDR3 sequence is CASSGGALWVNEQFF. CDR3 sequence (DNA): TGTGCCAGCAGCGGAGGGGCTCTTTGGGTCAATGAGCAGTTCTTC.

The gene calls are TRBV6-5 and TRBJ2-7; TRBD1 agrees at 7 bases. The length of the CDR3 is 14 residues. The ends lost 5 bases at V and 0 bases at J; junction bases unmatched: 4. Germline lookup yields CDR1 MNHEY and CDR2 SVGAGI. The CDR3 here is CASSEGDSSYEQYF. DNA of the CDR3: TGTGCCAGCAGTGAAGGGGACAGCTCCTACGAGCAGTACTTC.

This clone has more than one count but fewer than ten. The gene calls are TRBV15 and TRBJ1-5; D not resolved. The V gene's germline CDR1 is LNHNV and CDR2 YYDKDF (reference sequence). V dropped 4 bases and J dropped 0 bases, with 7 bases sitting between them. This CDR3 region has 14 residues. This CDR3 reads CATSISVSNQPQHF. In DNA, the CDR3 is TGTGCCACCAGCATAAGCGTTAGCAATCAGCCCCAGCATTTT. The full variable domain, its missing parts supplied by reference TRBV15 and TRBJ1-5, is DAMVIQNPRYQVTQFGKPVTLSCSQTLNHNVMYWYQQKSSQAPKLLFHYYDKDFNNEADTPDNFQSRRPNTSFCFLDIRSPGLGDTAMYLCATSISVSNQPQHFGDGTRLSIL.

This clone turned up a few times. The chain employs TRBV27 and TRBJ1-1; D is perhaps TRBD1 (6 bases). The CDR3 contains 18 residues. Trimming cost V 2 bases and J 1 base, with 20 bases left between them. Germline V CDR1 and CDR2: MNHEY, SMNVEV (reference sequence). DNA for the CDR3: TGTGCCAGCAGTTTAAAGGGAGAGGGGCAGGGGCGGAACACTGAAGCTTTCTTT. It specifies CASSLKGEGQGRNTEAFF.

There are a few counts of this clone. The CDR3 DNA reads TGTGCCAGCAGCAAAGAACAGCTGTGCTATGGCTACACCTTC. It codes for CASSKEQLCYGYTF. The J gene is TRBJ1-2, the V gene TRBV21-1; the table's D call TRBD1 went unverified against the DNA. TRBV21-1 is reported as a pseudogene. The CDR3 extends over 14 amino acids.

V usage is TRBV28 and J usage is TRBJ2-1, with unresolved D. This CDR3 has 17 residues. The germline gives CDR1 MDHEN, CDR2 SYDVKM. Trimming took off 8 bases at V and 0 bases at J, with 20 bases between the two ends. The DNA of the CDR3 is TGTGCCAGCGGACCGGCGATAGGTTCGAGCTCCTACAATGAGCAGTTCTTC. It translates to CASGPAIGSSSYNEQFF. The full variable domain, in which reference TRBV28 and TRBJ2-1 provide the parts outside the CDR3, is DVKVTQSSRYLVKRTGEKVFLECVQDMDHENMFWYRQDPGLGLRLIYFSYDVKMKEKGDIPEGYSVSREKKERFSLILESASTNQTSMYLCASGPAIGSSSYNEQFFGPGTRLTVL.

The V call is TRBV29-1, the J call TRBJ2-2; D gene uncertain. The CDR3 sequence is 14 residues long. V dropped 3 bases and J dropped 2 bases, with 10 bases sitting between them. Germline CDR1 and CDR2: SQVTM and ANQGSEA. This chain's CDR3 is CSVEVGLNTGELFF. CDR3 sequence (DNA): TGCAGCGTTGAGGTCGGTCTCAACACCGGGGAGCTGTTTTTT.

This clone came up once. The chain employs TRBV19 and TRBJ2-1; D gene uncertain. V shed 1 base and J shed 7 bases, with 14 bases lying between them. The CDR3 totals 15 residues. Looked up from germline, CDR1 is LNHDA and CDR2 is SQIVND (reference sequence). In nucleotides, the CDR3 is TGTGCCAGTAGTATAGTAGGCTCCAGCTGGAATGAGCAGTTCTTC. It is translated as CASSIVGSSWNEQFF. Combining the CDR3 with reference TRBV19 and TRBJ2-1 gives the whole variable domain DGGITQSPKYLFRKEGQNVTLSCEQNLNHDAMYWYRQDPGQGLRLIYYSQIVNDFQKGDIAEGYSVSREKKESFPLTVTSAQKNPTAFYLCASSIVGSSWNEQFFGPGTRLTVL.

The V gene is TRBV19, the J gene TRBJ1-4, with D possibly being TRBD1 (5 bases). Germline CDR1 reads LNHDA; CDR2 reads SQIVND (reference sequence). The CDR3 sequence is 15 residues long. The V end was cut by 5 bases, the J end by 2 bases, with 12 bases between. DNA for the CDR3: TGTGCCAGTAGTTCCGGGGCGCCGACTAATGAAAAACTGTTTTTT. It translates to CASSSGAPTNEKLFF.

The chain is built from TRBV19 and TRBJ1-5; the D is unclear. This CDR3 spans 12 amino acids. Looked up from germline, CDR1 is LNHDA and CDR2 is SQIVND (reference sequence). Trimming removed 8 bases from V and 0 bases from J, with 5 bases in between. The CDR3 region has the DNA TGTGCCAGTCGGGGTAGCAATCAGCCCCAGCATTTT. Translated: CASRGSNQPQHF. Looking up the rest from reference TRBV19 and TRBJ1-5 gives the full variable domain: DGGITQSPKYLFRKEGQNVTLSCEQNLNHDAMYWYRQDPGQGLRLIYYSQIVNDFQKGDIAEGYSVSREKKESFPLTVTSAQKNPTAFYLCASRGSNQPQHFGDGTRLSIL.

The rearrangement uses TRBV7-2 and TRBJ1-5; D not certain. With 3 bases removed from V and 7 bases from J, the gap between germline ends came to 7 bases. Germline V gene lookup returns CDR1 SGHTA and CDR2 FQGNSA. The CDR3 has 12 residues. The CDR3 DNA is TGTGCCAGCAGCTTGGAACCACAGCCCCAGCATTTT. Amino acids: CASSLEPQPQHF.

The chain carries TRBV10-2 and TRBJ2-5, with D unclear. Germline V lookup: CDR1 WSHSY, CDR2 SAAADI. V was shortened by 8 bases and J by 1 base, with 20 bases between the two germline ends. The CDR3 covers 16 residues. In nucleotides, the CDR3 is TGCGCCAGCCCCCCCGCCAGGCAGCCCCCCCAAGAGACCCAGTACTTC. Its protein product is CASPPARQPPQETQYF.

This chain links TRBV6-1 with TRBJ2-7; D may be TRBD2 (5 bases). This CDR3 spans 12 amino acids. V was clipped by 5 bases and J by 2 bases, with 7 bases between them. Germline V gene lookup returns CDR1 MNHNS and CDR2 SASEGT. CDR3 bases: TGTGCCAGCAGTACCGGGACCTACGAGCAGTACGTC. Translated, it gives CASSTGTYEQYV.

CDR3 nucleotide sequence: TGTGCCAGTAGTCCCAGGGGTTACAATGAGCAGTTCTTC. It specifies CASSPRGYNEQFF. The V gene is TRBV19, the J gene TRBJ2-1, with D perhaps matching TRBD1 (6 bases). The V gene's germline CDR1 is LNHDA and CDR2 SQIVND (reference sequence). CDR3 size: 13 residues. The V end lost 5 bases, the J end lost 4 bases, and 9 bases lay between the germline ends.